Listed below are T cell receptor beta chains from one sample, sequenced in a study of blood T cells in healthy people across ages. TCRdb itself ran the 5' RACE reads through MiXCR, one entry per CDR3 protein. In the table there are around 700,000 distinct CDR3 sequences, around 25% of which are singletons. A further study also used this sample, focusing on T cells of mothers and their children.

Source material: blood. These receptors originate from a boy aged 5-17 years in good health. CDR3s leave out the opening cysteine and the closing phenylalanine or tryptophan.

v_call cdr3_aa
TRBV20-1 SAAPGLAADEQF
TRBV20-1 SASPSRQNSYNEQF
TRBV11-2 ASSWTGGQVTGELF
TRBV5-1 ASSRLGTSGSYEQF
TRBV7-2 ASSLGEGTEAF
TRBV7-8 ASSASGTETQY
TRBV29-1 SVGKTSGRTEQY
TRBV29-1 SGLDRVGYT
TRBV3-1 ASSHLGQDNEQD
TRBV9 ASSVGGEPNEKLL
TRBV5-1 ASSRGNPQETQY
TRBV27 ASPQGFFGNTIY
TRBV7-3 ASSLQGEHSPLH
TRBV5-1 ASSPNGRSGDYNEQF
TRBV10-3 AISESKFQRTPGNTIY
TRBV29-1 SVEDAGTGSLDTQY
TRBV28 ASSQLAGSQETQY
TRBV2 ASALEGQMDTGELF
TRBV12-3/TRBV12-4 ASSFSRDQPQH
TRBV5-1 ASSLEGHPGGYT
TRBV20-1 SAREQGRETQY
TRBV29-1 SVESGSVQETQY
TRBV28 ASSLTSGRSYEQY
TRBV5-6 ASTAQVPSYEQY
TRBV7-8 ASSGTGPTSSSYEQY
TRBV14 ASSQVGSGRKLNEQF
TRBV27 ASSPGTSGSKTQY
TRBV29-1 SVCQGSQGRVLETYNEQF
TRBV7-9 ASSKQGPYGYT
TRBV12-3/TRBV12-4 ASSFGGGRTDTEY
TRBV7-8 ASSLGSQGPNEQY
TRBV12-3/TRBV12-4 ASSFRPGSYEQY
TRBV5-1 ASRDRIQETQY
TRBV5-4 ASSQEGLGETQY
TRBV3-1 ASSQEMANTDTQY
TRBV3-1 ASSQRSDFEYEQY
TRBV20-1 SATEYGYT
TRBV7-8 ASSLGGRANEKLF
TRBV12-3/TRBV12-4 ASIPTGANYGYT
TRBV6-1 ASSASGGLQETQY
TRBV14 ASALYNEQF
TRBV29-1 SVGRSTDTQY
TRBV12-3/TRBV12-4 ASSLDTGTGTF
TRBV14 ASSQDGGTKEY
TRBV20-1 SARGSRETQY
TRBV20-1 SARGPAGGYEQF
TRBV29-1 RVEGGYEKLF
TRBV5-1 ASSLFPGQTMNTEAF
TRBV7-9 ASSLEQGRGSPLH
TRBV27 ASSLYPSETQY
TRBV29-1 SVAHRLINYGYT
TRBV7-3 ASSLGSGSVYEQY
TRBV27 ASSLTPGGGYT
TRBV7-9 ASSLMGLADEQY